The present TCR beta chain was sequenced within a study of T-cell reconstitution after alpha-beta-depleted transplantation in children (dated by TCRdb to about 2016). At the level of the whole study: The study quantitatively tracked T-cell immune reconstitution after TCRalphabeta/CD19-depleted allogeneic hematopoietic cell transplantation in children using TCR repertoire profiling. General study outcomes and caveats: The frequencies of hyperexpanded clones fell over the following months, and after one year, T-cell counts and TCRbeta diversity were mostly attributed to newly produced T cells. The apparently early recovery of alphabetaT-cell counts about two months after transplant reportedly depended on only several hundred rapidly expanded clones that came from non-depleted graft cells. In some patients, high TCRbeta diversity at day 60 was attributed to recipient T cells and intrathymic progenitors that had survived conditioning.

Details on this clonotype: What antigen it recognizes has not been identified. There are no base qualities to consult, and no much larger clone falls within one base.

Trimming leaves V shorter by 0 bases and J shorter by 4 bases, with the junction holding 6 bases beyond the gene matches. Sequences LGHNA (CDR1) and YNFKEQ (CDR2) are obtained from the germline V gene. CDR3 length: 17 amino acids, cysteine to phenylalanine. Only CDR3 DNA is held: 51 bases, read in frame from base 1. The library was made by PCR. The sequencing machine was an Illumina HiSeq 2500. TCR libraries were prepared with molecular barcoding, using unique molecular identifiers to normalize TCRbeta repertoire quantification. The raw public reads went through TCRdb reprocessing: fastp at Q25, MiXCR clone calling, in-frame beta chains kept. CDR3 protein duplicates are merged, each entry listing the most common genes and DNA. The sample has some 830,000 distinct CDR3 sequences on record, less than 20% of them singletons. The top ten clones comprise approximately 4.5% of the sample. The sample's treatment or condition label is to be understood as: allogeneic hematopoietic cell transplantation with graft depleted of TCRalphabeta T cells and CD19 B cells. Transplant recipients were children who received TCRalphabeta/CD19-depleted allogeneic hematopoietic cell grafts.

The TCR was taken from a male patient under 18 who had a stem cell transplant for acute lymphoblastic leukemia, so the T cells may come from the graft donor. This chain is built from TRBV4-2 and TRBJ2-4; 10 bases in the junction line up with TRBD2. Sequencing was performed on PBMCs, mostly from graft donor cells, taken 360 days after TCRalphabeta/CD19-depleted stem cell transplant. The bases read TGTGCCAGCAGCCAAGATGGACAGCGGGAGGGGAAAAACATTCAGTACTTC. It encodes CASSQDGQREGKNIQYF.